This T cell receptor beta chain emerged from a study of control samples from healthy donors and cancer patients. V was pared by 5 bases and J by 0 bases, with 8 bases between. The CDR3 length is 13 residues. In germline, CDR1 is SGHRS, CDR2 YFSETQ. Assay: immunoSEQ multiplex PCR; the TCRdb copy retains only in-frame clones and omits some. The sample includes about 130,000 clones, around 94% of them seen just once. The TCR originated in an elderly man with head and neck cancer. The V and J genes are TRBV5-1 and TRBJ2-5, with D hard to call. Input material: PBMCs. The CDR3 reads CASSRLYQETQYF. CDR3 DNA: TGCGCCAGCAGTCGGCTGTACCAAGAGACCCAGTACTTC.